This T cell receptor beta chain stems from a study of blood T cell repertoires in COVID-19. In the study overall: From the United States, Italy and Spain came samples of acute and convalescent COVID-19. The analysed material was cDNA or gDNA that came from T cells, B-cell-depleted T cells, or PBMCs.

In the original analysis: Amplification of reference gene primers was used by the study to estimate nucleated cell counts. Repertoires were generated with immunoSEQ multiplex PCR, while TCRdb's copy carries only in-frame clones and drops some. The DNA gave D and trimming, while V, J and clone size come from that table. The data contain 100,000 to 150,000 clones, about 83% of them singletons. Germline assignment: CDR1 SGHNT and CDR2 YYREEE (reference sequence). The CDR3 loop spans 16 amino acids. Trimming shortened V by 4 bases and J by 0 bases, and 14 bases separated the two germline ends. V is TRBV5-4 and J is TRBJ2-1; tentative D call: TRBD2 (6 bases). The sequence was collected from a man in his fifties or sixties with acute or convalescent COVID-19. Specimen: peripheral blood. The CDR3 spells CASSPPGTGSYNEQFF. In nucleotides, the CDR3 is TGTGCCAGCAGCCCCCCGGGGACTGGCTCCTACAATGAGCAGTTCTTC.